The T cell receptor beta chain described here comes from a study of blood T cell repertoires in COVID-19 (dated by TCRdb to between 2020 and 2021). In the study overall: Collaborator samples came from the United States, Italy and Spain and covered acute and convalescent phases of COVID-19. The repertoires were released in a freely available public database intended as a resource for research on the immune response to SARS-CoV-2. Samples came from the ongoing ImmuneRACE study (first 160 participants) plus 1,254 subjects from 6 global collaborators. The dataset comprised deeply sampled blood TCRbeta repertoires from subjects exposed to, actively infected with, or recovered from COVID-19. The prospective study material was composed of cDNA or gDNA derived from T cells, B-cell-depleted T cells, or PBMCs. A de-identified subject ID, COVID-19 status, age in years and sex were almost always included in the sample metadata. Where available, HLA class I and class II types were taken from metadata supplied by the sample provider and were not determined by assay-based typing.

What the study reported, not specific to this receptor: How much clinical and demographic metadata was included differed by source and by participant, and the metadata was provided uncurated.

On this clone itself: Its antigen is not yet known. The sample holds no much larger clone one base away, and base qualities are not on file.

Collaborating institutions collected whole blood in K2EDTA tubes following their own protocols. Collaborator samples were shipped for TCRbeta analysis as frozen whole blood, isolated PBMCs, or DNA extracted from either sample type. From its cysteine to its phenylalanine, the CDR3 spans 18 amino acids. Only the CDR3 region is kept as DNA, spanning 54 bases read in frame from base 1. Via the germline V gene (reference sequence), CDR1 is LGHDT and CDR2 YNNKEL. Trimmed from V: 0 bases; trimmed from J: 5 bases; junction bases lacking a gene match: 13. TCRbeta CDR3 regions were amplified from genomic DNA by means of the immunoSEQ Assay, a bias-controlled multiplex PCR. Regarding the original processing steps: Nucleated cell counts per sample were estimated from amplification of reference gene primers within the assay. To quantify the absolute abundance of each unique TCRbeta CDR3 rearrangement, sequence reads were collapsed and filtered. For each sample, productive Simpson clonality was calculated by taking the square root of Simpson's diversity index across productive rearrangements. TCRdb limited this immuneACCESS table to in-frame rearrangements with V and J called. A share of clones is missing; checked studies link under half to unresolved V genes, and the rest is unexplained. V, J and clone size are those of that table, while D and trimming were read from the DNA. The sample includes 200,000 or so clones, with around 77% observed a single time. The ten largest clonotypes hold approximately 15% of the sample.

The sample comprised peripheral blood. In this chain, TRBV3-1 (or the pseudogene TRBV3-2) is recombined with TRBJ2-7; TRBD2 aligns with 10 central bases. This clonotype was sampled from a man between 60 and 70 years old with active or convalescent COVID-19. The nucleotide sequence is TGTGCCAGCAGCCAAGATAAGGAGCGGGAGGGGCCGGGGGACGAGCAGTACTTC. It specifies CASSQDKEREGPGDEQYF.